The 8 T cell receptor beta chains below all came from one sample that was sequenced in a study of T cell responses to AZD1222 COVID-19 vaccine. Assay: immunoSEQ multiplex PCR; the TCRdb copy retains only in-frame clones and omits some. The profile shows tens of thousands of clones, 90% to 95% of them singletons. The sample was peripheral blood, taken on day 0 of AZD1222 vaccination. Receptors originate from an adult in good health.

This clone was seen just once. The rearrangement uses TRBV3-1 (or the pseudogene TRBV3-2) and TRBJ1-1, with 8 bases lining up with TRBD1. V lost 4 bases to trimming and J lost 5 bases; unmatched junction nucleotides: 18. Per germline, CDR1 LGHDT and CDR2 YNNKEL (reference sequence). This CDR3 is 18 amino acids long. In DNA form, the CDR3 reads TGTGCCAGCAGCCTTCCCTCCGAGCAGGGGGCAGGAGAGACTGAAGCTTTCTTT. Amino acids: CASSLPSEQGAGETEAFF.

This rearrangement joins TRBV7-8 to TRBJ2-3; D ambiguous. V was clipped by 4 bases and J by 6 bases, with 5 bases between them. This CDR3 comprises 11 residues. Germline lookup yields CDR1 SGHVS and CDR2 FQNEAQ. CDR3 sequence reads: CASSSFDTQYF. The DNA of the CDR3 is TGTGCCAGCAGCTCGTTCGATACGCAGTATTTT.

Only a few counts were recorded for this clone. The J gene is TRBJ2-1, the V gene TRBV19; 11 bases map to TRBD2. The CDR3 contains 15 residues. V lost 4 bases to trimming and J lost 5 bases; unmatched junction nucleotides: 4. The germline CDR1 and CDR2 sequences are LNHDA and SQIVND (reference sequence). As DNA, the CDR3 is TGTGCCAGTAGTACCGGGACTAGCGGAAACAATGAGCAGTTCTTC. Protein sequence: CASSTGTSGNNEQFF.

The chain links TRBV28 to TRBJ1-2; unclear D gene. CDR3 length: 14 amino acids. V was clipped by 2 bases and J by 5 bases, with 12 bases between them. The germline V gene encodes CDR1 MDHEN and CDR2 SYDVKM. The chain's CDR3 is CASSLDFGGYGYTF. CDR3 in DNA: TGTGCCAGCAGTTTAGACTTCGGAGGGTATGGCTACACCTTC.

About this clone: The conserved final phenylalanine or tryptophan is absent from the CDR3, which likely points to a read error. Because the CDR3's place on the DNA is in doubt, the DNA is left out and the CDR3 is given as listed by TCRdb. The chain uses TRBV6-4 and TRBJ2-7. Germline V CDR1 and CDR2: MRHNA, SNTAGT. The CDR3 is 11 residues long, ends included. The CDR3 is CASSLGRKDGN.

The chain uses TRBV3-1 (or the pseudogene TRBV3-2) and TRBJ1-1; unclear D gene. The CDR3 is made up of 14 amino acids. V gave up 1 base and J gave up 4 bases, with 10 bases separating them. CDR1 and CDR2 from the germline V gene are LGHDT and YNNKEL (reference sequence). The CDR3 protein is CASSQATPGTEAFF. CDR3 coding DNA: TGTGCCAGCAGCCAAGCCACCCCTGGCACTGAAGCTTTCTTT.

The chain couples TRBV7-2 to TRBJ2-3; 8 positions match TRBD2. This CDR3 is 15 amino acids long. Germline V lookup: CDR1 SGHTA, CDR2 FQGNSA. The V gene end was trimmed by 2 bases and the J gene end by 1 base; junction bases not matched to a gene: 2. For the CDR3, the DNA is TGTGCCAGCAGCTTAAGCGGGGGACGCACAGATACGCAGTATTTT. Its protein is CASSLSGGRTDTQYF.

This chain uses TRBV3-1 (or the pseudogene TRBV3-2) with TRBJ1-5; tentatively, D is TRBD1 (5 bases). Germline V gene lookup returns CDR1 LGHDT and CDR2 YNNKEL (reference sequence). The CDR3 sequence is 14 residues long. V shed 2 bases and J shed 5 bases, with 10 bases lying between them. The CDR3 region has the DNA TGTGCCAGCAGCCAAAGCACGGGGGATCAGCCCCAGCATTTT. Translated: CASSQSTGDQPQHF.